The 26 T cell receptor beta chains reported below all come from one sample, sequenced in a study of CD8 T cells in Susac syndrome (dated by TCRdb to between 2018 and 2021). Library generation was performed with the immunoSEQ multiplex PCR assay. RNA was extracted using the RNeasy kit, and roughly 0.45 to 1 microgram was reverse transcribed with random hexamers. Clones were called with MiXCR by TCRdb after fastp trimmed the public reads at Q25, and only in-frame beta chains were retained. Every entry covers one CDR3 protein and lists the most common genes and DNA from its rows. This sample lists about 210,000 distinct CDR3 sequences; roughly 96% were detected once. The top ten constitute 0.095% of the sample. The sample comprised CD4+ T cells from PBMCs. These receptors were taken from a human donor with multiple sclerosis.

This clonotype has only a few counts. The V gene is TRBV5-1, the J gene TRBJ2-3, with D perhaps matching TRBD1 (5 bases). The ends were cut back, 7 bases at V and 1 base at J, with 10 bases in the middle. Per the germline V gene, CDR1 is SGHRS and CDR2 is YFSETQ. This CDR3 region has 13 residues. The CDR3 DNA follows: TGCGCCAGCTGGACGACAGGCACAGATACGCAGTATTTT. This translates into CASWTTGTDTQYF.

The chain is built from TRBV6-2 or TRBV6-3 and TRBJ2-1; the D is unclear. From germline, CDR1 is MNHEY and CDR2 SVGEGT. The CDR3 is 12 residues long. Trimming left V 2 bases short and J 7 bases short, with 6 bases between. CDR3 in amino acids: CASSYRPNEQFF. Here the CDR3 DNA reads TGTGCCAGCAGTTACAGGCCAAATGAGCAGTTCTTC.

The chain is built from TRBV27 and TRBJ2-1; 9 nucleotides align to TRBD1. Germline values: CDR1 MNHEY, CDR2 SMNVEV (reference sequence). Trimming took 5 bases from V and 6 from J; bases not matched to a gene: 8. This CDR3 has 15 amino acids. The DNA of the CDR3 is TGTGCCAGCAGTCGGCCGGGACAGGGCTTCAATGAGCAGTTCTTC. The encoded protein is CASSRPGQGFNEQFF.

V and J are TRBV29-1 and TRBJ1-2; 9 bases fit TRBD1. The trim removed 7 bases at V and 2 bases at J, leaving 8 bases unmatched. CDR1 and CDR2 from the germline V gene are SQVTM and ANQGSEA. The CDR3 covers 14 residues. Here the CDR3 reads CSAENRGPNYGYTF. Written as DNA, the CDR3 is TGCAGCGCCGAAAACAGGGGGCCAAACTATGGCTACACCTTC.

The V call is TRBV30, the J call TRBJ2-5; D not resolved. CDR1 is GTSNPN and CDR2 is SVGIG in the germline V gene (reference sequence). The CDR3 contains 12 residues. V was trimmed by 1 base and J by 4 bases, leaving 7 bases between them. CDR3 DNA sequence: TGTGCCTGGAGTGCTGGTCCAGAGACCCAGTACTTC. The encoded protein is CAWSAGPETQYF.

J is TRBJ1-1 and V is TRBV29-1; possibly TRBD1 for D (5 bases). The length of the CDR3 is 13 residues. The V gene lost 8 bases and the J gene lost 0 bases, with 13 bases spanning the gap. CDR1 and CDR2 from the germline V gene are SQVTM and ANQGSEA. For the CDR3, the DNA is TGCAGCTTTCAGGGCCAGTTGAACACTGAAGCTTTCTTT. It specifies CSFQGQLNTEAFF.

This sequence joins TRBV14 and TRBJ1-1; D not certain. CDR3 length equals 14 residues. Germline V lookup: CDR1 SGHDN, CDR2 FVKESK. Trimming shortened V by 6 bases and J by 1 base, and 12 bases separated the two germline ends. Written as DNA, the CDR3 is TGTGCCAGCAGTCCGGAGGCGGAGAACACTGAAGCTTTCTTT. Residues: CASSPEAENTEAFF.

The J gene is TRBJ1-5, the V gene TRBV29-1; D uncertain. The germline gives CDR1 SQVTM, CDR2 ANQGSEA. V was clipped by 4 bases and J by 3 bases, with 13 bases between them. This CDR3 has 14 residues. CDR3 region: CSVGWGSFNQPQHF. CDR3 sequence (DNA): TGCAGCGTTGGTTGGGGTTCCTTCAATCAGCCCCAGCATTTT.

The chain links TRBV7-2 to TRBJ2-7; weak D call: TRBD2 (6 bases). Germline V gene data show CDR1 as SGHTA and CDR2 as FQGNSA. This CDR3 spans 13 amino acids. V was cut by 7 bases and J by 0 bases, with 10 bases left in between. The DNA of the CDR3 is TGTGCCAGCAAGTTAGCGGTCTCCTACGAGCAGTACTTC. Translating it yields CASKLAVSYEQYF.

This rearrangement joins TRBV30 to TRBJ2-7; TRBD1 matches 11 bases. The J segment lost 4 bases and the V segment lost 1 base, leaving 3 bases of the junction unmatched. This CDR3 comprises 14 residues. The germline gives CDR1 GTSNPN, CDR2 SVGIG (reference sequence). The CDR3 region is CAWSGTGGGYEQYF. Written as DNA, the CDR3 is TGTGCCTGGAGTGGGACAGGGGGCGGATACGAGCAGTACTTC.

The chain has TRBV18 and TRBJ2-7, with TRBD2 identical over 7 bases. Germline V gives CDR1 KGHSH, CDR2 LQKENI. The length of the CDR3 is 18 residues. V lost 3 bases, J lost 0 bases, and 14 bases stayed unmatched. The CDR3 loop is CASSPYTLASGASYEQYF. Here the CDR3 DNA reads TGTGCCAGCTCACCCTATACATTGGCCAGCGGGGCCTCCTACGAGCAGTACTTC.

V is TRBV7-9 and J is TRBJ2-1; tentatively, D is TRBD2 (6 bases). Germline V gives CDR1 SEHNR, CDR2 FQNEAQ (reference sequence). V dropped 4 bases and J dropped 6 bases, with 19 bases sitting between them. This CDR3 region has 16 residues. CDR3 residues: CASSSRTGRLGNEQFF. CDR3 nucleotides: TGTGCCAGCAGCTCCCGGACGGGGAGGCTCGGCAATGAGCAGTTCTTC. The full variable domain, rest sourced from reference TRBV7-9 and TRBJ2-1, is DTGVSQNPRHKITKRGQNVTFRCDPISEHNRLYWYRQTLGQGPEFLTYFQNEAQLEKSRLLSDRFSAERPKGSFSTLEIQRTEQGDSAMYLCASSSRTGRLGNEQFFGPGTRLTVL.

The V gene is TRBV29-1, the J gene TRBJ2-7, with D perhaps matching TRBD2 (7 bases). Trimming took off 6 bases at V and 5 bases at J, with 20 bases between the two ends. Germline V gives CDR1 SQVTM, CDR2 ANQGSEA. The CDR3 contains 14 residues. The CDR3 DNA reads TGCAGCGTCGCCCGTCGGGGGGCGTTGAACGAGCAGTACTTC. Its protein is CSVARRGALNEQYF.

This sequence joins TRBV20-1 and TRBJ2-1; TRBD2 matches 10 bases. CDR3 length equals 14 residues. V lost 5 bases and J lost 7; bases outside the gene matches: 8. Looked up from germline, CDR1 is DFQATT and CDR2 is SNEGSKA (reference sequence). CDR3 protein: CSARLAGVLNEQFF. The CDR3 DNA follows: TGCAGTGCTCGTCTAGCGGGAGTTCTGAATGAGCAGTTCTTC.

CDR3 coding DNA: TGTGCCAGCAGTCAGACCGGGGAATTAAGCAATCAGCCCCAGCATTTT. As protein: CASSQTGELSNQPQHF. The chain has TRBV27 and TRBJ1-5; D not certain. The ends were cut back, 5 bases at V and 1 base at J, with 15 bases in the middle. The CDR3 has 16 amino acids. From germline, CDR1 is MNHEY and CDR2 SMNVEV (reference sequence).

The CDR3 bases are TGCGCCAGCAGCTTGGGACAGGACTACAATGAGCAGTTCTTC. Residues: CASSLGQDYNEQFF. The chain is built from TRBV5-1 and TRBJ2-1; the D gene is possibly TRBD1 (6 bases). V was cut by 0 bases and J by 3 bases, with 7 bases left in between. The CDR3 is made up of 14 amino acids. Germline assignment: CDR1 SGHRS and CDR2 YFSETQ.

J is TRBJ2-5 and V is TRBV12-5; D is unresolved. Germline loops: CDR1 LGHNT, CDR2 FRNRAP. The V and J ends lost 0 bases and 1 base respectively, with 6 bases between them. CDR3 size: 14 residues. The CDR3 loop reads CASGLVGTQETQYF. The CDR3 DNA reads TGTGCTAGTGGTTTGGTAGGCACCCAAGAGACCCAGTACTTC.

V is TRBV4-2 and J is TRBJ2-6; 9 positions agree with TRBD2. The CDR3 is 19 amino acids. CDR1 and CDR2 (germline): LGHNA, YNFKEQ. Trimming took 0 bases from V and 0 from J; bases not matched to a gene: 6. CDR3 DNA: TGTGCCAGCAGCCAAGAGACTAGCGGACGTACCTCTGGGGCCAACGTCCTGACTTTC. It codes for CASSQETSGRTSGANVLTF.

The genes are TRBV2 and TRBJ1-1; D is ambiguous. The length of the CDR3 is 14 residues. Germline V lookup: CDR1 SNHLY, CDR2 FYNNEI. The V end lost 4 bases, the J end lost 0 bases, and 9 bases lay between the germline ends. The CDR3 spells CASSVPSMNTEAFF. The DNA for the CDR3 is TGTGCCAGCAGTGTCCCGAGCATGAACACTGAAGCTTTCTTT.

This sequence joins TRBV27 and TRBJ2-3; D is perhaps TRBD1 (6 bases). V lost 2 bases and J 2 bases, leaving 11 bases between the germline ends. In germline, CDR1 is MNHEY, CDR2 SMNVEV (reference sequence). The CDR3 extends over 15 amino acids. The CDR3 DNA reads as TGTGCCAGCAGTTTAGGGGGCCTACACACAGATACGCAGTATTTT. Translated: CASSLGGLHTDTQYF.

The rearrangement uses TRBV15 and TRBJ2-1, with TRBD2 matching over 7 bases. This CDR3 spans 13 amino acids. The germline V gene encodes CDR1 LNHNV and CDR2 YYDKDF (reference sequence). Trimming took 5 bases from V and 6 from J; bases not matched to a gene: 4. The CDR3 coding sequence is TGTGCCACCAGCGGGTCTAGCGGCAATGAGCAGTTCTTC. Translating gives CATSGSSGNEQFF. The entire variable domain, with the rest obtained from reference TRBV15 and TRBJ2-1, is as follows: DAMVIQNPRYQVTQFGKPVTLSCSQTLNHNVMYWYQQKSSQAPKLLFHYYDKDFNNEADTPDNFQSRRPNTSFCFLDIRSPGLGDTAMYLCATSGSSGNEQFFGPGTRLTVL.

CDR3 in DNA: TGTGCCAGCAGTTCACAGGGGTTCGCAGATACGCAGTATTTT. Protein: CASSSQGFADTQYF. This sequence joins TRBV6-5 and TRBJ2-3; 7 bases are shared with TRBD1. V lost 4 bases and J lost 4; bases outside the gene matches: 5. Germline loops: CDR1 MNHEY, CDR2 SVGAGI. The CDR3 sequence is 14 residues long.

The chain carries TRBV20-1 and TRBJ2-7; 8 nucleotides line up with TRBD2. Germline V gene data show CDR1 as DFQATT and CDR2 as SNEGSKA (reference sequence). The length of the CDR3 is 14 residues. V lost 1 base and J lost 1; bases outside the gene matches: 3. This CDR3 reads CSARGAGGSYEQYF. Written as DNA, the CDR3 is TGCAGTGCTAGAGGGGCGGGAGGATCCTACGAGCAGTACTTC.

The V and J genes are TRBV29-1 and TRBJ2-3; tentatively, D is TRBD2 (6 bases). In germline, CDR1 is SQVTM, CDR2 ANQGSEA. The CDR3 spans 16 residues. Between the trimmed V and J ends, which lost 4 bases and 3 bases, there was a span of 20 bases. CDR3 sequence: CSVVPAGSYRTDTQYF. CDR3 nucleotide sequence: TGCAGCGTTGTCCCGGCGGGGTCGTATAGGACAGATACGCAGTATTTT.

This clonotype showed up just once. The chain carries TRBV19 and TRBJ1-5; the match to TRBD1 covers 7 bases. Unmatched junction bases numbered 8, after V lost 5 bases and J lost 4 bases. This CDR3 is 15 amino acids long. Germline lookup yields CDR1 LNHDA and CDR2 SQIVND (reference sequence). Here the CDR3 DNA reads TGTGCCAGTAGTGCGACAGGGCAGCGGAATCAGCCCCAGCATTTT. Its protein product is CASSATGQRNQPQHF. The full variable domain, in which reference TRBV19 and TRBJ1-5 provide the parts outside the CDR3, is DGGITQSPKYLFRKEGQNVTLSCEQNLNHDAMYWYRQDPGQGLRLIYYSQIVNDFQKGDIAEGYSVSREKKESFPLTVTSAQKNPTAFYLCASSATGQRNQPQHFGDGTRLSIL.

The J gene is TRBJ2-2, the V gene TRBV20-1; no definite D call. The CDR3 extends over 13 amino acids. The V gene's germline CDR1 is DFQATT and CDR2 SNEGSKA (reference sequence). With 4 bases removed from V and 5 bases from J, the gap between germline ends came to 11 bases. CDR3 coding DNA: TGCAGTGCTACCCCGGTGAGGACCGGGGAGCTGTTTTTT. Protein sequence: CSATPVRTGELFF.